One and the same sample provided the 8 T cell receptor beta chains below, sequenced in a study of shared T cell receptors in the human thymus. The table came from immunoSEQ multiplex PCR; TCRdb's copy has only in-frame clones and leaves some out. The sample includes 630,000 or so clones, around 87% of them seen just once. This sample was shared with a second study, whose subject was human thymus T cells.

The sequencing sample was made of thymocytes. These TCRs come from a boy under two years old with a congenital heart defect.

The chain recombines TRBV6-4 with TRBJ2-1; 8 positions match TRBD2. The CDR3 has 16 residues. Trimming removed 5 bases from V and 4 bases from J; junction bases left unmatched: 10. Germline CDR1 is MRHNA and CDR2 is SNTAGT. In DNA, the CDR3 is TGTGCCAGCAGTCCCTCAGGGCGGGGGGCGTACAATGAGCAGTTCTTC. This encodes CASSPSGRGAYNEQFF.

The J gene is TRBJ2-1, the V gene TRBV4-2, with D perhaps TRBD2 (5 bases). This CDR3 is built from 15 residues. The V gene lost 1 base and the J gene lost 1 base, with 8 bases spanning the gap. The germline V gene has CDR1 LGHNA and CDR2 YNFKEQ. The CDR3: CASSQGPGSYNEQFF. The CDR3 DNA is TGTGCCAGCAGCCAAGGTCCGGGGTCCTACAATGAGCAGTTCTTC.

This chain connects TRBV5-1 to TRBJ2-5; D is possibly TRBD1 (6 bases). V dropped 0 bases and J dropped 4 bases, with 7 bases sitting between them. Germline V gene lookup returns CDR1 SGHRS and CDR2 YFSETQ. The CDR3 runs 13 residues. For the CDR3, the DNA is TGCGCCAGCAGCTTGGTAGGGGGAGAGACCCAGTACTTC. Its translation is CASSLVGGETQYF.

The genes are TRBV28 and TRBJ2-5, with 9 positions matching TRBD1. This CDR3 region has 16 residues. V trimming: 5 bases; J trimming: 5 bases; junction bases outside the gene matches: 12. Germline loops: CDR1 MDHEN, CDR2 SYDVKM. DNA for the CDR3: TGTGCCAGCAGTCTCCTATACAGGGGGCGAAAGGAGACCCAGTACTTC. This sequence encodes CASSLLYRGRKETQYF.

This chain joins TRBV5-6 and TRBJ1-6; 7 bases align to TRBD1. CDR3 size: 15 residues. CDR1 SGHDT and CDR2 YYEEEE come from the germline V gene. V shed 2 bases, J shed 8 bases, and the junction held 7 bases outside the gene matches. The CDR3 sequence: CASSLRQGLYSPLHF. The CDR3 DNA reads TGTGCCAGCAGCTTACGACAGGGCCTCTATTCACCCCTCCACTTT.

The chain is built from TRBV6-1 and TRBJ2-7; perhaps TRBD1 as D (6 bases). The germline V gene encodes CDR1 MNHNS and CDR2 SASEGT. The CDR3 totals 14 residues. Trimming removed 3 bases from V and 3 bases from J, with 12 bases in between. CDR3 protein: CASSERTADYEQYF. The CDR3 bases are TGTGCCAGCAGTGAGAGGACAGCAGACTACGAGCAGTACTTC.

CDR3 in DNA: TGTGCCAGCAGCGAATTAACTAGCGGGAGTGGCTCCTACGAGCAGTACTTC. The encoded protein is CASSELTSGSGSYEQYF. The chain combines TRBV7-2 with TRBJ2-7, with 11 bases lining up with TRBD2. The CDR3 is made up of 17 amino acids. J gave up 0 bases and V 5 bases, and 9 bases lay outside the gene matches. In germline, CDR1 is SGHTA, CDR2 FQGNSA.

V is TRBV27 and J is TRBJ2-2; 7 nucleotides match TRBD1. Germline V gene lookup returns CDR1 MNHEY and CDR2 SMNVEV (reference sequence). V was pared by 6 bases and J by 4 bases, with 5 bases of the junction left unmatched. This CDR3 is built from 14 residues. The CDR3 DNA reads TGTGCCAGCAGCCCTAGGGACAGCACCGGGGAGCTGTTTTTT. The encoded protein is CASSPRDSTGELFF.